The 10 T cell receptor beta chains reported below all come from one sample, sequenced in a study of blood T cell repertoires in COVID-19. TCRdb keeps only in-frame clones here, not all; method: immunoSEQ multiplex PCR. This sample has around 200,000 clones, with 75% to 90% found just once. Sample: PBMCs or T cells enriched from blood (not recorded which). Receptors were obtained from a man younger than 40 who had recovered from COVID-19.

The gene calls are TRBV9 and TRBJ1-6; 10 positions match TRBD1. Germline V gives CDR1 SGDLS, CDR2 YYNGEE. V gave up 5 bases and J gave up 14 bases; unmatched junction bases: 16. This CDR3 spans 16 amino acids. The CDR3 region has the DNA TGTGCCAGCAGTCTCCCCGGGACAGGGGTTATCGCGGCCCTCCACTTT. Its translation: CASSLPGTGVIAALHF.

This clone was seen a few times. The rearrangement joins TRBV19 to TRBJ1-1; 7 positions agree with TRBD1. With V trimmed by 6 bases and J by 1 base, 2 bases remained unmatched. The CDR3 is 13 amino acids. In germline, CDR1 is LNHDA, CDR2 SQIVND (reference sequence). The CDR3 DNA sequence: TGTGCCAGTAGCGGGACAGAGAACACTGAAGCTTTCTTT. Its translation is CASSGTENTEAFF.

This clone has a single count. V usage is TRBV15 and J usage is TRBJ1-4; the match to TRBD1 covers 7 bases. Trimming at V came to 1 base and at J to 4 bases, leaving 12 bases not matched to a gene. This CDR3 is 18 amino acids long. CDR1 LNHNV and CDR2 YYDKDF come from the germline V gene (reference sequence). The CDR3 bases are TGTGCCACCAGCAGAGTAGGGAAGGGGGCTAACGGTAATGAAAAACTGTTTTTT. Translating gives CATSRVGKGANGNEKLFF.

The CDR3 protein is CSASGTGGRGTDTQYF. The DNA for the CDR3 is TGCAGCGCTTCCGGGACAGGGGGCAGGGGCACAGATACGCAGTATTTT. The J gene is TRBJ2-3, the V gene TRBV29-1, with 12 bases lining up with TRBD1. Germline CDR1 is SQVTM and CDR2 is ANQGSEA. This CDR3 is built from 16 residues. J gave up 1 base and V 7 bases, and 9 bases lay outside the gene matches.

The V and J genes are TRBV7-2 and TRBJ2-1, with a possible D match to TRBD2 (7 bases). This CDR3 contains 16 residues. V was shortened by 5 bases and J by 4 bases, with 18 bases between the two germline ends. Per the germline V gene, CDR1 is SGHTA and CDR2 is FQGNSA. The CDR3 sequence: CASSPGEGAGYNEQFF. In DNA, the CDR3 is TGTGCCAGCAGCCCAGGGGAGGGAGCGGGATACAATGAGCAGTTCTTC.

V gene TRBV9 combines with J gene TRBJ1-2; D may be TRBD1 (6 bases). Between the trimmed V and J ends, which lost 0 bases and 2 bases, there was a span of 8 bases. Germline V CDR1 and CDR2: SGDLS, YYNGEE. The CDR3 covers 14 residues. CDR3 sequence: CASSVDTGNYGYTF. CDR3 coding DNA: TGTGCCAGCAGCGTAGATACAGGGAACTATGGCTACACCTTC. Supplemented by reference TRBV9 and TRBJ1-2, the full variable domain reads DSGVTQTPKHLITATGQRVTLRCSPRSGDLSVYWYQQSLDQGLQFLIQYYNGEERAKGNILERFSAQQFPDLHSELNLSSLELGDSALYFCASSVDTGNYGYTFGSGTRLTVV.

The genes are TRBV3-1 (or the pseudogene TRBV3-2) and TRBJ2-7; 9 bases fit TRBD1. Per the germline V gene, CDR1 is LGHDT and CDR2 is YNNKEL (reference sequence). This CDR3 comprises 16 residues. The junction had 11 bases not matched to a gene; V was cut back by 4 bases and J by 4 bases. The CDR3 bases are TGTGCCAGCAGCCTAAATGACAGGGGGGGGAGGTACGAGCAGTACTTC. It codes for CASSLNDRGGRYEQYF.

The rearrangement joins TRBV2 to TRBJ2-4; TRBD2 agrees at 7 bases. The germline V gene has CDR1 SNHLY and CDR2 FYNNEI. V was pared by 6 bases and J by 0 bases, with 8 bases of the junction left unmatched. There are 16 residues in the CDR3. CDR3 DNA: TGTGCCAGCAGGGAACGACTAGCACTAGCCAAAAACATTCAGTACTTC. Translation: CASRERLALAKNIQYF.

The J gene is TRBJ2-3, the V gene TRBV27, with TRBD1 matching 8 bases. The CDR3 spans 15 residues. J gave up 1 base and V 5 bases, and 5 bases lay outside the gene matches. Germline CDR1 MNHEY, CDR2 SMNVEV (reference sequence). In DNA form, the CDR3 reads TGTGCCAGCAGTCCCCCGACAGGGGGCACAGATACGCAGTATTTT. This codes for CASSPPTGGTDTQYF.

This clone was picked up a small number of times. This chain joins TRBV10-1 and TRBJ2-1; 7 bases match TRBD2. CDR3 size: 13 residues. Trimming at V came to 5 bases and at J to 15 bases, leaving 13 bases not matched to a gene. CDR1 is WNHNN and CDR2 is SYGVQD in the germline V gene (reference sequence). CDR3 sequence reads: CASSSDGRLGRFF. The CDR3 nucleotides are TGCGCCAGCAGTTCAGACGGGAGGTTAGGTAGGTTCTTC.